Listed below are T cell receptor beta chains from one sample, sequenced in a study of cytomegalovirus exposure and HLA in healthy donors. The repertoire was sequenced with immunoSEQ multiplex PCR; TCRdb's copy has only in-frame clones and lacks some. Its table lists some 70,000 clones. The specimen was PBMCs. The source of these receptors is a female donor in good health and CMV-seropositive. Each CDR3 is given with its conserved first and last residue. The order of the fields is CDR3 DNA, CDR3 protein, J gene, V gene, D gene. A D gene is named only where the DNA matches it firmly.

DNA: TGTGCCAGCTCACCGACAGGGGTGAACACTGAAGCTTTCTTT
CDR3: CASSPTGVNTEAFF
J: TRBJ1-1
V: TRBV18
D: TRBD1

DNA: TGTGCCAGCAGTGAATCTGTGGTAGGACTAGCGGGAGGGCCGCCGGAGACCCAGTACTTC
CDR3: CASSESVVGLAGGPPETQYF
J: TRBJ2-5
V: TRBV6-1
D: TRBD2

DNA: TGTGCCAGCAGCCCACGTAGCTATGGGGGGGGCGGCGAGCAGTACTTC
CDR3: CASSPRSYGGGGEQYF
J: TRBJ2-7
V: TRBV9
D: NA

DNA: TGTGCCGAACGGCGGGACGGAGAAGCTTTCTTT
CDR3: CAERRDGEAFF
J: TRBJ1-1
V: TRBV2
D: NA

DNA: TGCGCCAGCCGTGACCGGCCAGGGTCTGAGCAGTACTTC
CDR3: CASRDRPGSEQYF
J: TRBJ2-7
V: TRBV4-1
D: NA

DNA: TGCGCCAGCAGCCAAAAAATGGTGACAGACATGAACACTGAAGCTTTCTTT
CDR3: CASSQKMVTDMNTEAFF
J: TRBJ1-1
V: TRBV4-1
D: NA

DNA: TGTGCCAGCAGCACCCTCCGGGGGACTAGCGTCGACCAAGAGACCCAGTACTTC
CDR3: CASSTLRGTSVDQETQYF
J: TRBJ2-5
V: TRBV7-9
D: TRBD2

DNA: TGTGCCAGCAGCCTTCAGGGCAGGGGGCATAGAAACACCATATATTTT
CDR3: CASSLQGRGHRNTIYF
J: TRBJ1-3
V: TRBV11-2
D: TRBD1

DNA: TGTGCCAGCAGCCTCGGACAGGGATCCTACGAGCAGTACTTC
CDR3: CASSLGQGSYEQYF
J: TRBJ2-7
V: TRBV6-5
D: TRBD1

DNA: TGTGCCAGCAGTTCAAATCCCCCCGGAGTTGCAGATACGCAGTATTTT
CDR3: CASSSNPPGVADTQYF
J: TRBJ2-3
V: TRBV6-6
D: NA

DNA: TGCGCCAGCAGCCAAGGGCTAGCGGGAGAGGCCGGGGAGCTGTTTTTT
CDR3: CASSQGLAGEAGELFF
J: TRBJ2-2
V: TRBV4-3
D: TRBD2

DNA: TGTGCCAGCAGCCCGTCAGCCAGGGGGGTTTTTCAGCCCCAGCATTTT
CDR3: CASSPSARGVFQPQHF
J: TRBJ1-5
V: TRBV7-8
D: TRBD1

DNA: TGTGCCAGCTTCCCCCGGAGGGAGAGCACTGAAGCTTTCTTT
CDR3: CASFPRRESTEAFF
J: TRBJ1-1
V: TRBV6-5
D: NA

DNA: TGCGCCAGCAGCCAAGAGGGACTAGCGGGGACAAGGGAGCAGTTCTTC
CDR3: CASSQEGLAGTREQFF
J: TRBJ2-1
V: TRBV4-3
D: TRBD2